Listed below are T cell receptor beta chains from one sample, sequenced in a study of cytomegalovirus exposure and HLA in healthy donors. Some clones are missing from TCRdb's copy, which holds only in-frame ones; the method was immunoSEQ multiplex PCR. Of about 64,000 clones listed, 90% to 95% are singletons. What was sequenced was PBMCs. These receptors were taken from a woman in her late teens or twenties in good health and CMV-seropositive. CDR3s leave out the opening cysteine and the closing phenylalanine or tryptophan. Fields, in order: CDR3 protein, V gene.

cdr3_aa: ASSRRVGETQY
v_call: TRBV14

cdr3_aa: ASSEADRERQPQH
v_call: TRBV6-1

cdr3_aa: ASSAGLAVTMSQRNEQF
v_call: TRBV7-2

cdr3_aa: ASSPGGSGASPNTGELF
v_call: TRBV7-8

cdr3_aa: ASSSGTSSYNEQF
v_call: TRBV27

cdr3_aa: ASSPGGSTDTQY
v_call: TRBV7-3

cdr3_aa: ASSTGTGSLGSQH
v_call: TRBV2

cdr3_aa: ASSRTGANTGELF
v_call: TRBV7-2

cdr3_aa: ASGQYSNQPQH
v_call: TRBV5-8

cdr3_aa: ASSFVDYTDQETQY
v_call: TRBV28

cdr3_aa: ASSTSGTGYEQY
v_call: TRBV27

cdr3_aa: ASKDRGQPQH
v_call: TRBV27

cdr3_aa: ASSPGDRIGETQY
v_call: TRBV6-1

cdr3_aa: ASTPGTSHNEQF
v_call: TRBV4-2

cdr3_aa: AWRDRGSDTQY
v_call: TRBV30

cdr3_aa: ASSVGRDRVGQETQY
v_call: TRBV2

cdr3_aa: ASSTGADTQY
v_call: TRBV28

cdr3_aa: SVVSWDRVYEQY
v_call: TRBV29-1

cdr3_aa: ASSWELTGFSYEQY
v_call: TRBV28

cdr3_aa: ASSSRDRGPYEQY
v_call: TRBV19

cdr3_aa: ASRRTGEQF
v_call: TRBV2

cdr3_aa: ATSVLHAGDTQY
v_call: TRBV6-1

cdr3_aa: ASRGQVSSYNEQF
v_call: TRBV6-5

cdr3_aa: ASSIGDRMNTEAF
v_call: TRBV19

cdr3_aa: ASSLVRGSTDTQY
v_call: TRBV7-2

cdr3_aa: ASSQIWSRGNTIY
v_call: TRBV4-1

cdr3_aa: ASSRAGTGGRETQY
v_call: TRBV4-1

cdr3_aa: ASISVSYNEQF
v_call: TRBV7-8

cdr3_aa: ASSLSPSGGAVQTQY
v_call: TRBV5-5

cdr3_aa: ASSLQADGELF
v_call: TRBV5-1

cdr3_aa: ASSKQGRSSGNTIY
v_call: TRBV5-1

cdr3_aa: ASSLGLTNGELF
v_call: TRBV27

cdr3_aa: ASRSEAGVSYNEQF
v_call: TRBV7-9

cdr3_aa: ASSPDTGELF
v_call: TRBV28

cdr3_aa: ATSSPQVAYEQY
v_call: TRBV15

cdr3_aa: ASSLDRTYEQY
v_call: TRBV5-6

cdr3_aa: SVESGGRTGELF
v_call: TRBV29-1

cdr3_aa: ASRRDRSDTEAF
v_call: TRBV2

cdr3_aa: ASSEGATWGQGTEAF
v_call: TRBV6-1

cdr3_aa: ASSLPGLGASYEQY
v_call: TRBV7-2

cdr3_aa: ASSLGLLAGGGTDTQY
v_call: TRBV5-4

cdr3_aa: ASSVGGTGANIQY
v_call: TRBV9

cdr3_aa: ASSPVGSWETQY
v_call: TRBV27

cdr3_aa: ASSLSSGPYEQY
v_call: TRBV5-1

cdr3_aa: ASSLVGGSAGELF
v_call: TRBV7-8

cdr3_aa: ASSLRTSQRETQY
v_call: TRBV4-1

cdr3_aa: ASSLARGNGYT
v_call: TRBV7-4

cdr3_aa: ASSPIDSTGELF
v_call: TRBV7-6

cdr3_aa: ASSEGQAPYNQPQH
v_call: TRBV2

cdr3_aa: ASSLSGENQPQH
v_call: TRBV28

cdr3_aa: ASSQDDGGGGYEQY
v_call: TRBV4-2

cdr3_aa: ASSLVTGTGRNTGELF
v_call: TRBV7-9

cdr3_aa: ASSQGHSGANVLT
v_call: TRBV7-9